This passage covers 21 T cell receptor beta chains from one sample sequenced in a study of T cell responses to AZD1222 COVID-19 vaccine. Repertoires were generated with immunoSEQ multiplex PCR, while TCRdb's copy carries only in-frame clones and drops some. The sample includes around 250,000 clones, over 90% of them seen just once. The material was peripheral blood, obtained on day 0 of AZD1222 vaccination. The receptors shown here come from an adult in good health.

This chain uses TRBV3-1 (or the pseudogene TRBV3-2) with TRBJ2-7; 8 bases map to TRBD2. Germline CDR1 and CDR2: LGHDT and YNNKEL (reference sequence). The V segment lost 1 base and the J segment 0 bases; nucleotides outside the gene matches: 2. The CDR3 covers 15 residues. CDR3 coding DNA: TGTGCCAGCAGCCAAGCGGGAGGGCCCTCCTACGAGCAGTACTTC. Translating gives CASSQAGGPSYEQYF.

In this sample, this clone turned up once. The chain's CDR3 is CASSYRDNEKLFF. CDR3 DNA sequence: TGTGCCAGCAGTTACCGGGACAATGAAAAACTGTTTTTT. The chain has TRBV6-2 or TRBV6-3 and TRBJ1-4; maybe TRBD1 (5 bases). CDR1 MNHEY and CDR2 SVGEGT come from the germline V gene. Trimming cost V 2 bases and J 5 bases, with 6 bases left between them. The CDR3 contains 13 residues.

The rearrangement links TRBV28 to TRBJ1-5; no firm D call. V dropped 4 bases and J dropped 1 base, with 8 bases sitting between them. Germline CDR1 and CDR2: MDHEN and SYDVKM. The CDR3 covers 14 residues. The CDR3 bases are TGTGCCAGCAGTTCGGGATGGAGCAATCAGCCCCAGCATTTT. This gives the protein CASSSGWSNQPQHF.

The chain carries TRBV3-1 (or the pseudogene TRBV3-2) and TRBJ2-6; D remains unclear. The V end lost 4 bases, the J end lost 0 bases, and 10 bases lay between the germline ends. The CDR3 totals 16 residues. Germline CDR1 is LGHDT and CDR2 is YNNKEL (reference sequence). CDR3 protein: CASSLPGHSGANVLTF. The CDR3 coding sequence is TGTGCCAGCAGCCTCCCTGGCCACTCTGGGGCCAACGTCCTGACTTTC.

The V gene is TRBV5-4, the J gene TRBJ2-5, with D perhaps given as TRBD1 or TRBD2 (6 bases each). Germline CDR1 reads SGHNT; CDR2 reads YYREEE (reference sequence). V was clipped by 3 bases and J by 5 bases, with 14 bases between them. This CDR3 comprises 14 residues. The CDR3 DNA sequence: TGTGCCAGCAGCTCCCGGGGGCTTCGGGAGACCCAGTACTTC. Its translation: CASSSRGLRETQYF.

This clone has only one observation. The V gene is TRBV2, the J gene TRBJ2-4; D is undetermined. Trimming removed 8 bases from V and 8 bases from J, with 10 bases in between. CDR3 size: 11 residues. Germline V lookup: CDR1 SNHLY, CDR2 FYNNEI. CDR3 loop: CASRQSYIQYF. CDR3 bases: TGTGCCAGCCGCCAGTCGTACATTCAGTACTTC.

The chain joins TRBV6-5 to TRBJ1-6; TRBD1 matches 9 bases. Germline CDR1 and CDR2: MNHEY and SVGAGI. This CDR3 is 14 amino acids long. J gave up 9 bases and V 6 bases, and 6 bases lay outside the gene matches. The CDR3 loop is CASSQQGARSPLHF. In nucleotides, the CDR3 is TGTGCCAGCAGCCAACAGGGGGCCCGTTCACCCCTCCACTTT.

The chain recombines TRBV19 with TRBJ1-4; D is ambiguous. The CDR3 contains 15 residues. The V gene lost 7 bases and the J gene lost 7 bases, with 19 bases spanning the gap. Germline assignment: CDR1 LNHDA and CDR2 SQIVND (reference sequence). The CDR3 bases are TGTGCCAGTACCCGCCTGGGAGCGGGTGGTGAAAAACTGTTTTTT. Amino acids: CASTRLGAGGEKLFF.

V gene TRBV20-1 combines with J gene TRBJ1-2; D is perhaps TRBD1 (5 bases). The CDR3 contains 11 residues. Germline values: CDR1 DFQATT, CDR2 SNEGSKA (reference sequence). The chain's CDR3 is CSPGSGNGYTF. The CDR3 nucleotides read TGCAGCCCCGGGTCAGGGAACGGCTACACCTTC.

The chain links TRBV9 to TRBJ2-7; 10 bases map to TRBD1. Germline trimming cut 4 bases from V and 3 bases from J; bases unmatched to any gene: 7. This CDR3 is 15 amino acids long. Germline V lookup: CDR1 SGDLS, CDR2 YYNGEE. The CDR3 loop reads CASSLSGTGDYEQYF. DNA of the CDR3: TGTGCCAGCAGCTTATCCGGGACAGGGGACTACGAGCAGTACTTC.

The J gene is TRBJ1-6, the V gene TRBV21-1. TRBV21-1 is a known pseudogene. The CDR3 has 11 residues. The CDR3 protein is CASSKVEPLHF. The CDR3 coding sequence is TGTGCCAGCAGCAAAGTTGAACCCCTCCACTTT.

This chain links TRBV11-3 with TRBJ2-1; 7 bases fit TRBD2. V trimming: 1 base; J trimming: 9 bases; junction bases outside the gene matches: 6. Looked up from germline, CDR1 is SGHNT and CDR2 is YENEEA. The CDR3 sequence is 14 residues long. The CDR3 protein is CASSLVGGWVEQFF. CDR3 DNA sequence: TGTGCCAGCAGCTTAGTCGGGGGGTGGGTTGAGCAGTTCTTC.

The chain employs TRBV9 and TRBJ2-7; D possibly corresponds to TRBD1 (6 bases). Trimming stripped 4 bases from V and 2 bases from J, with 16 bases between. From germline, CDR1 is SGDLS and CDR2 YYNGEE. The CDR3 is 15 residues long. The CDR3 reads CASSPLGAGAYEQYF. CDR3 nucleotides: TGTGCCAGCAGCCCCCTGGGGGCAGGGGCCTACGAGCAGTACTTC.

This chain connects TRBV3-1 (or the pseudogene TRBV3-2) to TRBJ2-3; D remains ambiguous. Germline V gives CDR1 LGHDT, CDR2 YNNKEL (reference sequence). This CDR3 has 14 amino acids. V lost 0 bases to trimming and J lost 4 bases, with 8 bases between them. The CDR3 DNA follows: TGTGCCAGCAGCCAAGACATGGGCGCAGATACGCAGTATTTT. Its translation is CASSQDMGADTQYF.

The chain recombines TRBV29-1 with TRBJ1-1, with D possibly being TRBD1 (5 bases). The length of the CDR3 is 12 residues. The germline CDR1 and CDR2 sequences are SQVTM and ANQGSEA. Trimming shortened V by 8 bases and J by 11 bases, and 21 bases separated the two germline ends. CDR3 in DNA: TGCAGCTCGGGGCCTATTCGGAATCAGGCTTTCTTT. Amino acids: CSSGPIRNQAFF.

The rearrangement joins TRBV2 to TRBJ2-1; TRBD1 might be the D (5 bases). Trimming removed 4 bases at V and 9 bases at J, with 16 bases between. This CDR3 contains 14 residues. CDR1 and CDR2 from the germline V gene are SNHLY and FYNNEI. CDR3: CASSGGRALGEQFF. CDR3 DNA: TGTGCCAGCAGTGGAGGCAGGGCTCTAGGTGAGCAGTTCTTC.

The CDR3 DNA reads as TGTGCCACCAGCAGAGGGAGGACTAGCGGGGGCGCAGATACGCAGTATTTT. It specifies CATSRGRTSGGADTQYF. The rearrangement uses TRBV15 and TRBJ2-3; 13 nucleotides match TRBD2. The junction had 5 bases not matched to a gene; V was cut back by 1 base and J by 4 bases. Per the germline V gene, CDR1 is LNHNV and CDR2 is YYDKDF (reference sequence). The CDR3 length is 17 residues.

The table lists this clone with many counts. The CDR3 nucleotides are TGCGCCAGCAGTCCTAGCGTGCGAGTCGAGGAGACCCAGTACTTC. Its translation is CASSPSVRVEETQYF. This rearrangement joins TRBV10-1 to TRBJ2-5; weak D call: TRBD2 (6 bases). Germline loops: CDR1 WNHNN, CDR2 SYGVQD (reference sequence). The V and J ends lost 5 bases and 5 bases respectively, with 18 bases between them. This CDR3 is built from 15 residues.

V usage is TRBV5-1 and J usage is TRBJ2-1; tentatively, D is TRBD2 (6 bases). Trimming cost V 2 bases and J 9 bases, with 15 bases left between them. CDR1 is SGHRS and CDR2 is YFSETQ in the germline V gene. The CDR3 extends over 14 amino acids. In DNA, the CDR3 is TGCGCCAGCAGCTTCGGGACTCCCGGAAGTGAGCAGTTCTTC. This sequence encodes CASSFGTPGSEQFF. The full variable domain, in which reference TRBV5-1 and TRBJ2-1 provide the parts outside the CDR3, is KAGVTQTPRYLIKTRGQQVTLSCSPISGHRSVSWYQQTPGQGLQFLFEYFSETQRNKGNFPGRFSGRQFSNSRSEMNVSTLELGDSALYLCASSFGTPGSEQFFGPGTRLTVL.

The gene calls are TRBV2 and TRBJ2-5, with 10 positions matching TRBD2. Trimming took 7 bases from V and 1 from J; bases not matched to a gene: 9. The CDR3 has 16 amino acids. CDR1 is SNHLY, CDR2 FYNNEI, per germline. The CDR3 region is CASNPESGGAQETQYF. CDR3 nucleotides: TGTGCCAGCAATCCAGAGAGCGGGGGGGCCCAAGAGACCCAGTACTTC.

This chain links TRBV5-5 with TRBJ2-5, with D tentatively TRBD1 (6 bases). The CDR3 has 16 residues. Trimming cost V 2 bases and J 5 bases, with 19 bases left between them. The V gene's germline CDR1 is SGHKS and CDR2 YYEKEE (reference sequence). The CDR3 sequence is CASSFSRTGQRETQYF. The DNA for the CDR3 is TGTGCCAGCAGCTTCTCCCGAACCGGACAGCGGGAGACCCAGTACTTC.